This T cell receptor (beta chain) was retrieved from a study of OX40 agonist ivuxolimab in advanced cancers. Points from the study as a whole: Clonal expansion by week 6 occurred in CD4+ and CD8+ blood T cells (at 0.1 to 3.0 mg/kg).

Generated by immunoSEQ multiplex PCR, the TCRdb table keeps only in-frame clones and is missing some. The repertoire holds tens of thousands of clones, around 85% seen once, with 3.7% in the top ten. Sampled blood was obtained at baseline, cycle 4 day 1, and cycle 7 day 1. As concerns this clone: The antigen remains unidentified.

This sample comprised CD4+ or CD8+ T cells sorted from blood, obtained in a trial of the OX40 agonist ivuxolimab. The clonotype was recovered from an adult with an advanced solid tumor such as melanoma, head and neck, liver or kidney cancer.

This CDR3 reads CASGPWNTEAFF. As DNA, the CDR3 is TGTGCCAGCGGACCTTGGAACACTGAAGCTTTCTTT. The chain uses TRBV2 and TRBJ1-1; D gene ambiguous. CDR1 is SNHLY and CDR2 is FYNNEI in the germline V gene. The CDR3 sequence is 12 residues long. Trimming left V 8 bases short and J 1 base short, with 8 bases between.